The TCR beta chain described here comes from a study of T cells after yellow fever vaccination (dated by TCRdb to between 2018 and 2021). Context from the whole study: The SMART-Seq v4 Ultra Low Input RNA kit was used to prepare libraries from fractions with low cell numbers. Two healthy male donors made up the cohort, one aged 18 to 30 years and the other aged 30 to 40 years. Blood was drawn at multiple timepoints before and after primary and secondary immunization, with bulk PBMC replicates and cell subsets isolated. To follow T-cell clones before and after both primary and booster YFV17D yellow fever vaccination, bulk TCR alpha and beta repertoires underwent longitudinal sequencing.

TCRdb shows the sequencer as Illumina NovaSeq 6000. TCR cDNA was made using 5'RACE template switching, a step that added a universal primer site and unique molecular identifiers. cDNA synthesis was primed from both the TCR alpha and TCR beta constant segments. Library amplification involved two PCR steps, and the second step added sample barcodes and sequencing adapters. Sequencing of the libraries was done on either Illumina HiSeq 2500 (2x100 bp) or NovaSeq (2x150 bp). As for how the authors treated the data: Reads were demultiplexed and collapsed into UMI consensus sequences with MIGEC, and V(D)J alignment was performed with MiXCR. Vaccine-responding clonotypes were defined with edgeR using replicate PBMC samples, requiring FDR below 0.01 and a log2 fold change above 5 up to day 15. Bulk clonotypes were assigned CD4 or CD8 identity according to which sequenced CD4 or CD8 repertoire held them at higher abundance. TCRdb took the public reads, trimmed them with fastp at Q25, ran MiXCR for clone calling and kept in-frame beta chains. All rows with the same CDR3 protein become a single entry with the most common DNA and genes. The V and J calls here are based on TCRdb, not the publication. The sample yields 200,000 to 300,000 distinct CDR3 sequences; roughly 3.5% were counted once. The ten most abundant clones make up around 19% of the sample.

The sample's treatment or condition, from its label and the paper: live attenuated yellow fever vaccine strain. Two biological replicates of bulk PBMCs were collected at each blood-draw timepoint. PBMCs were isolated from peripheral blood using a standard Ficoll-Paque protocol. RNA was extracted with TriZol from bulk PBMCs, CD4 and CD8 fractions, and dextramer-positive and dextramer-negative fractions. The research as a whole found: Only a couple of donors were included in the study, so the extent to which the findings can be generalized is limited. The secondary T-cell response was weaker than the primary response but faster, peaking on day 5 instead of day 15. Because abundant contaminating clonotypes from the bulk population could be contained in FACS-sorted repertoires, computational filtering was required. A small share of clonotypes was detected in both CD4 and CD8 compartments, with the overlap likely arising from convergent recombination. Most clones expanded after primary vaccination were re-detected after the booster (around 96% of CD4 and around 88% of CD8), suggesting broad memory maintenance.

Points on this clonotype: The antigen it binds to is not known. No quality values exist for individual bases; no much larger clone is one base distant.

The CDR3 starts with the cysteine, ends with the phenylalanine, and has 15 residues. Only the CDR3 region is kept as DNA, spanning 45 bases read in frame from base 1. CDR1 and CDR2 are read off the germline V gene as SGHRS and YFSETQ. V is cut back by 5 bases and J by 6 bases, with 10 bases in the junction unmatched. The material was PBMCs, obtained 15 days after the yellow fever booster vaccination. The source is a young man who received the YFV17D yellow fever vaccine. The rearranged segments are TRBV5-1 and TRBJ2-1, with TRBD1 identical over 8 junction bases. The CDR3 protein sequence reads: CASSDGQGVGNEQFF. At the DNA level, the sequence is TGCGCCAGCAGTGATGGACAGGGTGTTGGCAATGAGCAGTTCTTC.